This TCR beta chain was sequenced for a study of blood T cell repertoires in COVID-19. Which cohort a participant joined came from the clinical history participants gave. J lost 0 bases, V lost 3 bases, and 1 base had no gene match. The CDR3 contains 15 residues. In germline, CDR1 is LNHDA, CDR2 SQIVND (reference sequence). In the original analysis: Reference gene primer amplification gave estimated nucleated cell counts. Clones were read by immunoSEQ multiplex PCR, and TCRdb kept only the in-frame ones, dropping some. Clone size and V and J calls were adopted from that table, with D and trimming inferred from the DNA. The sample carries 170,000 or so clones, just over 85% recorded once.

This rearrangement joins TRBV19 to TRBJ1-4, with 7 nucleotides matching TRBD1. This sequence was found in a woman under 30 who had recovered from COVID-19. Material for sequencing was PBMCs or T cells enriched from blood (not recorded which). As DNA, the CDR3 is TGTGCCAGTAGTATCGACAGGGCAACTAATGAAAAACTGTTTTTT. Translated: CASSIDRATNEKLFF. The variable domain in full, completed from reference TRBV19 and TRBJ1-4, reads DGGITQSPKYLFRKEGQNVTLSCEQNLNHDAMYWYRQDPGQGLRLIYYSQIVNDFQKGDIAEGYSVSREKKESFPLTVTSAQKNPTAFYLCASSIDRATNEKLFFGSGTQLSVL.